This TCR beta chain was profiled in a study of blood T cell repertoires in COVID-19. Study-level background: Acute and convalescent COVID-19 samples came from the United States, Italy and Spain. In each case, the material was cDNA or gDNA derived from T cells, B-cell-depleted T cells, or PBMCs.

In the study's own analysis: Researchers report that nucleated cell counts were estimated from reference gene primer amplification. Some clones are missing from TCRdb's copy, which holds only in-frame ones; the method was immunoSEQ multiplex PCR. V, J and clone size reflect that table, while D and trimming were determined from the DNA. The sample lists under 350,000 clones, about 89% occurring once. The CDR3 is made up of 14 amino acids. From germline, CDR1 is LGHDT and CDR2 YNNKEL (reference sequence). Trimming pared 1 base from V and 14 bases from J, leaving 20 bases between. V usage is TRBV3-1 (or the pseudogene TRBV3-2) and J usage is TRBJ1-2; D may be TRBD1 (5 bases). The TCR comes from a man aged 35-49 years with acute or convalescent COVID-19. The sample consisted of peripheral blood. CDR3 in DNA: TGTGCCAGCAGCCAAGGGACTGGGGAGGGGTCAAGGACCTTC. Translating it yields CASSQGTGEGSRTF.